This T cell receptor (beta chain) emerged from a study of T cells in Graves' hyperthyroidism and ophthalmopathy. About this clonotype: Its antigen remains unidentified. Being one base from a much bigger clone, this may be a read error.

RNA transcripts yielded amplified TCR beta CDR3 regions. HTBI primers were employed in a first-round RT-PCR of the TCR CDR3. Using its own MiXCR run on the multiplex PCR reads, TCRdb lists one record per CDR3 protein. The table includes some 370,000 distinct CDR3 sequences, about 14% detected once. Diagnoses were established using clinical symptoms, serum thyroxine and TRAb, thyroid ultrasound and orbital computed tomography. 10 ml of fresh peripheral blood supplied the PBMCs. Study-wide results and caveats: Blood samples included most of the expanded thyroid clonotypes exceeding 0.001.

CDR3 length: 18 residues. The V gene's germline CDR1 is LGHDT and CDR2 YNNKEL (reference sequence). V was pared by 0 bases and J by 7 bases, with 13 bases of the junction left unmatched. The chain joins TRBV3-1 to TRBJ2-7, with 12 bases matching TRBD2. What was sequenced was blood. The receptor comes from a man aged 50-59 years with Graves' ophthalmopathy. This chain's CDR3 is CASSQDPLLAGGPAEQYF. CDR3 bases: TGTGCCAGCAGCCAAGACCCCCTGCTAGCGGGAGGGCCGGCTGAGCAGTACTTC.